This TCR beta chain was recorded in a study of T cells in Graves' hyperthyroidism and ophthalmopathy. Trimming shortened V by 1 base and J by 4 bases, and 9 bases separated the two germline ends. The CDR3 totals 14 residues. CDR1 is SGHDT, CDR2 YYEEEE, per germline. Researchers took RNA transcripts and amplified the TCR beta CDR3 regions from them. Carried out on the TCR CDR3, a first-round RT-PCR used the HTBI primer set. MiXCR was run by TCRdb on the multiplex PCR reads, yielding one entry per CDR3 protein. The sample includes about 600,000 distinct CDR3 sequences, 16% of them seen just once. This chain uses TRBV5-6 with TRBJ1-5, with no clear D. The TCR comes from a woman aged 40 to 55 with Graves' ophthalmopathy. The specimen was blood. CDR3: CASSLLDGNQPQHF. The CDR3 DNA follows: TGTGCCAGCAGCTTGTTGGACGGTAATCAGCCCCAGCATTTT.